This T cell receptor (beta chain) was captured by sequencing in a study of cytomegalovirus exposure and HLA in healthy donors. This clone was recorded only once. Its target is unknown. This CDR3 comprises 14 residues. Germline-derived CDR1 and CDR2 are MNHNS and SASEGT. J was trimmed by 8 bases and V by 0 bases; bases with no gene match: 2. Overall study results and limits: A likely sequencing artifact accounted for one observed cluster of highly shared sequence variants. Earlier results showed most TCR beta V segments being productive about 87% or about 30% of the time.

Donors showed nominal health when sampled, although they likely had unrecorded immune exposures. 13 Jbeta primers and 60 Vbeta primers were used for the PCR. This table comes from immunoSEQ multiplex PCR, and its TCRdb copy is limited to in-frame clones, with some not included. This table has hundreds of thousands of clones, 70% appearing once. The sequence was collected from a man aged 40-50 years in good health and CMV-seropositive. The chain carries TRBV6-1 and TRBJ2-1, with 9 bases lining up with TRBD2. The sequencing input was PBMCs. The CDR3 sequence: CASSEARGGDEQFF. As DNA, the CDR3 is TGTGCCAGCAGTGAAGCGCGGGGGGGCGATGAGCAGTTCTTC.